This T cell receptor (beta chain) stems from a study of T cell responses to AZD1222 COVID-19 vaccine. Overall study: Pooled in the analysis were second doses at about 4 or about 12 weeks.

The CDR3 extends over 13 amino acids. Germline assignment: CDR1 MNHEY and CDR2 SMNVEV (reference sequence). V lost 3 bases and J lost 0, with 6 bases in between. Study conclusions and caveats: Vaccine-associated CD4 TCRs ranged over spike, dominating at 160-218 and 743-854.

Only in-frame clones appear in the TCRdb table, and some are missing; sequencing was by immunoSEQ multiplex PCR. Among some 30,000 clones, about 89% were seen once, and the ten largest hold roughly 1.3%. On this clone itself: Its cognate antigen is unknown.

The source material was peripheral blood, sampled on day 0 of AZD1222 vaccination. V usage is TRBV27 and J usage is TRBJ2-7; weak D call: TRBD1 (5 bases). The origin of this receptor is an adult in good health. CDR3 nucleotides: TGTGCCAGCAGTTTCGGACACTCCTACGAGCAGTACTTC. Its translation is CASSFGHSYEQYF.